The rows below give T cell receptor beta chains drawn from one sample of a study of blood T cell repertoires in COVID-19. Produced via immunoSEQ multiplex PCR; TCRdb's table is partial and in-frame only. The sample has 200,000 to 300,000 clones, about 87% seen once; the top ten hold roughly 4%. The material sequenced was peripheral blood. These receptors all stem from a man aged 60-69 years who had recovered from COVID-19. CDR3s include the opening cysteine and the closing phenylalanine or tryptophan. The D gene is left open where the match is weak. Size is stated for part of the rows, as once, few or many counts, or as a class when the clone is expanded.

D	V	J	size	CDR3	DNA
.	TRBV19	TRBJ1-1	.	CASSTDTGPTEAFF	TGTGCCAGTAGTACGGATACAGGGCCCACTGAAGCTTTCTTT
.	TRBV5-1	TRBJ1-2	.	CASSRQDSGGYTF	TGCGCCAGCAGCCGACAGGACTCTGGTGGCTACACCTTC
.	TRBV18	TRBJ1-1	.	CASSPTGANTEAFF	TGTGCCAGCTCACCGACAGGTGCAAACACTGAAGCTTTCTTT
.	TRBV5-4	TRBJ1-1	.	CASSPNREVNTEAFF	TGTGCCAGCAGCCCAAACAGGGAAGTGAACACTGAAGCTTTCTTT
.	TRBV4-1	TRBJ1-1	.	CASSQGRQLNTEAFF	TGCGCCAGCAGCCAAGGAAGACAGCTTAACACTGAAGCTTTCTTT
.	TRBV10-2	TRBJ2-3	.	CASTQRPGPSTDTQYF	TGCGCCAGCACCCAAAGACCGGGTCCTAGCACAGATACGCAGTATTTT
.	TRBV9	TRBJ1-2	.	CASSVQEGNYGYTF	TGTGCCAGCAGCGTCCAGGAGGGGAACTATGGCTACACCTTC
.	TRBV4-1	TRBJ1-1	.	CASSHPGGVNTEAFF	TGCGCCAGCAGCCACCCCGGGGGGGTGAACACTGAAGCTTTCTTT
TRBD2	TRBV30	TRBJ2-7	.	CAMNGGGVLYYEQYF	TGTGCTATGAATGGGGGGGGAGTGTTGTACTACGAGCAGTACTTC
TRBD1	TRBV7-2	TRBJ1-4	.	CASSLYFGTGGTTNEKLFF	TGTGCCAGCAGCTTATACTTTGGGACAGGGGGGACAACTAATGAAAAACTGTTTTTT
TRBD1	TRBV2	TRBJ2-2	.	CASRRQGANGELFF	TGTGCCAGCAGGAGACAGGGGGCCAACGGGGAGCTGTTTTTT
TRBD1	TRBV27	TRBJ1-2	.	CASRTTGGRYGYTF	TGTGCCAGCAGAACCACAGGGGGCCGGTATGGCTACACCTTC
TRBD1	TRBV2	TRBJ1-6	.	CASQPGQPSSPLHF	TGTGCCAGCCAACCGGGACAGCCTAGCTCACCCCTCCACTTT
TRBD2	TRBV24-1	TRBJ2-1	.	CATSDPTSGSSYNEQFF	TGTGCCACCAGTGACCCGACTAGCGGGAGCTCCTACAATGAGCAGTTCTTC
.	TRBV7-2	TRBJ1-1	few	CASSFGRVNTEAFF	TGTGCCAGCAGCTTTGGGCGGGTGAACACTGAAGCTTTCTTT
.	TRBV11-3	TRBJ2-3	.	CASSLGGTLDTQYF	TGTGCCAGCAGCTTAGGTGGCACATTAGATACGCAGTATTTT
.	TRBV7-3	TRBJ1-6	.	CASSVAYNSPLHF	TGTGCCAGCAGCGTCGCCTATAATTCACCCCTCCACTTT
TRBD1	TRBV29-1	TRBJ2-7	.	CSVVGTARTYEQYF	TGCAGCGTCGTAGGGACAGCACGCACCTACGAGCAGTACTTC
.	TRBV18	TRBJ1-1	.	CASSPLSGFTEAFF	TGTGCCAGCTCACCACTTTCAGGGTTTACTGAAGCTTTCTTT
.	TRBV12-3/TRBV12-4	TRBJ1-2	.	CASSLDYYGYTF	TGTGCCAGCAGTTTAGACTACTATGGCTACACCTTC
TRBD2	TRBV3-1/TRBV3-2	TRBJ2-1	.	CASSRTGLAADEQFF	TGTGCCAGCAGCCGGACGGGACTAGCAGCCGATGAGCAGTTCTTC
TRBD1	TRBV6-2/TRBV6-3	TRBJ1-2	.	CASSSWTGGFYGYTF	TGTGCCAGCAGTTCCTGGACAGGGGGCTTCTATGGCTACACCTTC
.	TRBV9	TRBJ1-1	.	CASSVNVFEGTEAFF	TGTGCCAGCAGCGTAAACGTTTTTGAGGGCACTGAAGCTTTCTTT
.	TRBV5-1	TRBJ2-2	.	CASVPMEGGSGELFF	TGCGCCAGTGTCCCCATGGAGGGGGGGTCCGGGGAGCTGTTTTTT
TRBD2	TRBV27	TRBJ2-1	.	CASSLSSGGANEQFF	TGTGCCAGCAGTTTATCTAGCGGGGGGGCAAATGAGCAGTTCTTC
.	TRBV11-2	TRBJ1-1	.	CASSIAPDTGKTEAFF	TGTGCCAGCAGCATAGCTCCCGACACGGGGAAAACTGAAGCTTTCTTT
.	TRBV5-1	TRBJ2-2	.	CASSTHDSYTGELFF	TGCGCCAGCAGCACACACGACAGCTACACCGGGGAGCTGTTTTTT
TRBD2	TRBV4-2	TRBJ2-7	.	CASSQGLAGGQSSYEQYF	TGTGCCAGCAGCCAAGGACTAGCGGGCGGCCAAAGCTCCTACGAGCAGTACTTC
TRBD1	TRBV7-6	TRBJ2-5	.	CASSEWTGGQETQYF	TGTGCCAGCAGCGAATGGACAGGGGGCCAAGAGACCCAGTACTTC